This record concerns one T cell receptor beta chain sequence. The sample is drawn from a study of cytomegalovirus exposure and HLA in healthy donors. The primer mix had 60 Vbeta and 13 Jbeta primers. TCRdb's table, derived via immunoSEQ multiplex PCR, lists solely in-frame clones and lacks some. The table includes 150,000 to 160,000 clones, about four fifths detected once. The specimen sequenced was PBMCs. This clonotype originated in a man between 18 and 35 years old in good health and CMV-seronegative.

CDR3 sequence reads: CAWSLWGTYSYEQYF. The CDR3 DNA reads as TGTGCCTGGAGTTTGTGGGGGACATACTCCTACGAGCAGTACTTC. This chain connects TRBV30 to TRBJ2-7; a weak D match, TRBD1 (6 bases). CDR1 and CDR2 (germline): GTSNPN, SVGIG (reference sequence). CDR3 length: 15 residues. The V gene lost 2 bases and the J gene lost 0 bases, with 14 bases spanning the gap.